The 10 T cell receptor beta chains reported below all come from one sample, sequenced in a study of beta chain features in type 1 diabetes. As every portion of the isolated RNA was reverse transcribed, the sequencing read expressed TCRB transcripts. Measured with immunoSEQ multiplex PCR; TCRdb has only the in-frame clones, and not every one. The sample has 680,000 or so clones; 10% to 15% are singletons. Their specific antigens are unknown. General observations from the study: All four CD4+ subsets from Type 1 diabetes patients carried moderately but significantly shorter TCRB CDR3s.

Sequencing was done on a sample of naive CD4+ T cells from blood. These receptors came from a man younger than 35 with type 1 diabetes.

This chain uses TRBV5-1 with TRBJ2-5; D call uncertain. Trimming shortened V by 7 bases and J by 1 base, and 5 bases separated the two germline ends. The CDR3 contains 11 residues. The germline gives CDR1 SGHRS, CDR2 YFSETQ. CDR3 loop: CASATQETQYF. CDR3 DNA sequence: TGCGCCAGCGCAACCCAAGAGACCCAGTACTTC.

This clone was seen a few times. This chain connects TRBV5-1 to TRBJ2-3; 7 bases map to TRBD1. The CDR3 sequence is 12 residues long. V lost 3 bases to trimming and J lost 5 bases; unmatched junction nucleotides: 0. Germline V gene sequence: CDR1 SGHRS, CDR2 YFSETQ. The CDR3: CASSWDRDTQYF. Here the CDR3 DNA reads TGCGCCAGCAGCTGGGACAGAGATACGCAGTATTTT.

This clone appeared a few times. The chain has TRBV28 and TRBJ2-3, with TRBD2 as a possible D gene (6 bases). In germline, CDR1 is MDHEN, CDR2 SYDVKM. The CDR3 totals 17 residues. V lost 4 bases and J 2 bases, leaving 19 bases between the germline ends. In DNA form, the CDR3 reads TGTGCCAGCAGTTCTTTGCGGGACTCAACCTACACAGATACGCAGTATTTT. Translating it yields CASSSLRDSTYTDTQYF. The full variable domain, completed using reference TRBV28 and TRBJ2-3, is DVKVTQSSRYLVKRTGEKVFLECVQDMDHENMFWYRQDPGLGLRLIYFSYDVKMKEKGDIPEGYSVSREKKERFSLILESASTNQTSMYLCASSSLRDSTYTDTQYFGPGTRLTVL.

V and J are TRBV9 and TRBJ1-2; TRBD1 matches 8 bases. J gave up 3 bases and V 2 bases, and 9 bases lay outside the gene matches. Germline V lookup: CDR1 SGDLS, CDR2 YYNGEE. The CDR3 contains 16 residues. CDR3: CASSVAGTGGDYGYTF. In DNA, the CDR3 is TGTGCCAGCAGCGTCGCCGGGACAGGCGGGGACTATGGCTACACCTTC.

This clone has a handful of counts. V gene TRBV13 combines with J gene TRBJ2-1, with a possible D match to TRBD2 (6 bases). CDR1 is PRHDT, CDR2 FYEKMQ, per germline (reference sequence). The ends were cut back, 10 bases at V and 0 bases at J, with 13 bases in the middle. The CDR3 is made up of 14 amino acids. CDR3 sequence (DNA): TGTGCCACCTCACCCGGGGGCTCCTACAATGAGCAGTTCTTC. It encodes CATSPGGSYNEQFF.

This clone was picked up a small number of times. V usage is TRBV29-1 and J usage is TRBJ2-3; the match to TRBD2 covers 8 bases. Germline-derived CDR1 and CDR2 are SQVTM and ANQGSEA. The CDR3 runs 12 residues. V was clipped by 6 bases and J by 5 bases; unmatched bases: 4. CDR3 in DNA: TGCAGCGTCGGGAGGGGTTTAGATACGCAGTATTTT. As protein: CSVGRGLDTQYF.

This clone was counted only a few times. The chain couples TRBV9 to TRBJ2-2; the match to TRBD1 covers 7 bases. With 3 bases clipped from V and 0 bases from J, the junction kept 5 bases outside the gene matches. The CDR3 is made up of 16 amino acids. The germline V gene encodes CDR1 SGDLS and CDR2 YYNGEE. CDR3 region: CASSAFDRANTGELFF. CDR3 sequence (DNA): TGTGCCAGCAGCGCTTTTGACAGGGCGAACACCGGGGAGCTGTTTTTT. Supplemented by reference TRBV9 and TRBJ2-2, the full variable domain reads DSGVTQTPKHLITATGQRVTLRCSPRSGDLSVYWYQQSLDQGLQFLIQYYNGEERAKGNILERFSAQQFPDLHSELNLSSLELGDSALYFCASSAFDRANTGELFFGEGSRLTVL.

The V and J genes are TRBV5-1 and TRBJ2-1; 8 bases match TRBD2. Germline-derived CDR1 and CDR2 are SGHRS and YFSETQ. The CDR3 is made up of 14 amino acids. J was trimmed by 5 bases and V by 4 bases; bases with no gene match: 5. The CDR3 is CASSQREPDNEQFF. The DNA for the CDR3 is TGCGCCAGCAGCCAGCGGGAGCCAGACAATGAGCAGTTCTTC. Complete variable domain (other parts from reference TRBV5-1 and TRBJ2-1): KAGVTQTPRYLIKTRGQQVTLSCSPISGHRSVSWYQQTPGQGLQFLFEYFSETQRNKGNFPGRFSGRQFSNSRSEMNVSTLELGDSALYLCASSQREPDNEQFFGPGTRLTVL.

The chain employs TRBV5-6 and TRBJ2-5, with a tentative D call TRBD2 (5 bases). V was cut by 2 bases and J by 1 base, with 9 bases left in between. The CDR3 runs to 14 residues. Germline CDR1 reads SGHDT; CDR2 reads YYEEEE. The CDR3 coding sequence is TGTGCCAGCAGCTTCGCGGGCTCCCAAGAGACCCAGTACTTC. As protein: CASSFAGSQETQYF.

This clone was detected only a few times. The chain recombines TRBV5-4 with TRBJ2-7; D might be TRBD1 (5 bases). V lost 1 base and J 3 bases, leaving 11 bases between the germline ends. CDR1 is SGHNT and CDR2 is YYREEE in the germline V gene (reference sequence). The CDR3 extends over 14 amino acids. The CDR3 DNA sequence: TGTGCCAGCAGCTTGTCGGACAAAATCTACGAGCAGTACTTC. Translation: CASSLSDKIYEQYF.